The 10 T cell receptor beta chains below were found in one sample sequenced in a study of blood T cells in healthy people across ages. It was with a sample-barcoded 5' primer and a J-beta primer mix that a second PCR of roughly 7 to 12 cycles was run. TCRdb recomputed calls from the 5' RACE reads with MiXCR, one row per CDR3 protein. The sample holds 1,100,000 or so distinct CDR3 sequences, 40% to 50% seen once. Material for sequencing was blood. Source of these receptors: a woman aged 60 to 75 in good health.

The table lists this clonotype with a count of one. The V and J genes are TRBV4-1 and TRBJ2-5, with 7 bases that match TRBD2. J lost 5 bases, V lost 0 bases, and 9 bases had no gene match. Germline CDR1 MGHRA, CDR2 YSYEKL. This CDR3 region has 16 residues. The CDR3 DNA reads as TGCGCCAGCAGCCAAGATCCAGGACTAGTAGGCGAGACCCAGTACTTC. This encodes CASSQDPGLVGETQYF.

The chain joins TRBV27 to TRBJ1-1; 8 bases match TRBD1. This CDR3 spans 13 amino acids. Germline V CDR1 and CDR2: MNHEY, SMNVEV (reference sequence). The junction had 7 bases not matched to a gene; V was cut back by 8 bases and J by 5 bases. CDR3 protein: CASATGGGTEAFF. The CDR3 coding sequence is TGTGCCAGCGCAACAGGGGGAGGGACTGAAGCTTTCTTT.

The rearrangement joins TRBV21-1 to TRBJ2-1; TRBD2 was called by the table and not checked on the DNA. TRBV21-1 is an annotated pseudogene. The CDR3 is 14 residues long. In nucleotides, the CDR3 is TGTGCCAGTTTTTCTAGCGGAACCTACAATGAGCAGTTCTTC. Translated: CASFSSGTYNEQFF.

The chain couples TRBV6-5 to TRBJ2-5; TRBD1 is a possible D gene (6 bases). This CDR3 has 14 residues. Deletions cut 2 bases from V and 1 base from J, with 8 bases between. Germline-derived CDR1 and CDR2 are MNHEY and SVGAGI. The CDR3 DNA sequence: TGTGCCAGCAGTTACACAGGGCCCCAAGAGACCCAGTACTTC. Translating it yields CASSYTGPQETQYF.

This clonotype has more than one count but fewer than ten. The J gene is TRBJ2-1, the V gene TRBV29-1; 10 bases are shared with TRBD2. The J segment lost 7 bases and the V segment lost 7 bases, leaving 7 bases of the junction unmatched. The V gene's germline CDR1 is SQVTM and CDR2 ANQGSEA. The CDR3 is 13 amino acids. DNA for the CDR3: TGCAGCGGGGTAGCGGGAGGAAGGAATGAGCAGTTCTTC. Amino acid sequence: CSGVAGGRNEQFF.

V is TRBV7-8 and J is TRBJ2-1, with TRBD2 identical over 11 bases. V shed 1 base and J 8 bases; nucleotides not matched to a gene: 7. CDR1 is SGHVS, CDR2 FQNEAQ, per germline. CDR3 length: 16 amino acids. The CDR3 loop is CASSLVLAGASDEQFF. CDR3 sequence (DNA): TGTGCCAGCAGCTTAGTACTAGCGGGAGCGTCAGATGAGCAGTTCTTC.

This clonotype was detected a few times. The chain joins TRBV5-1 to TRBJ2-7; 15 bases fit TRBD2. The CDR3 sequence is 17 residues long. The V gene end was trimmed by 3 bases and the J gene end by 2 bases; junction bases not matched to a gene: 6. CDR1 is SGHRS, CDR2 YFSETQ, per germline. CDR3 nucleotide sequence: TGCGCCAGCAGCTCGGGACTAGCGGGAGGCCCAGCCTACGAGCAGTACTTC. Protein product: CASSSGLAGGPAYEQYF.

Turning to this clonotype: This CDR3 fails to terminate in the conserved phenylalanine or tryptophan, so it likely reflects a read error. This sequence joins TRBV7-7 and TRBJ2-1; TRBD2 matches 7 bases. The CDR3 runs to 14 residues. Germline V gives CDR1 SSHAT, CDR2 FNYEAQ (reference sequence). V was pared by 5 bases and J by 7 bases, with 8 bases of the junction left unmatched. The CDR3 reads CASSAAGVGNEQFL. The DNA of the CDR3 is TGTGCCAGCAGCGCCGCGGGGGTGGGGAATGAGCAGTTCTTA.

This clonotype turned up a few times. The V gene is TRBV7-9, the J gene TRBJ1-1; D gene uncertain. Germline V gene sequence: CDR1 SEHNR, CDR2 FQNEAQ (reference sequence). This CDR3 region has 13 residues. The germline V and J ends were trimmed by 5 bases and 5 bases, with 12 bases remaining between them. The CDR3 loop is CASSRPGITEAFF. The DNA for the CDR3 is TGTGCCAGCAGCCGACCTGGCATTACTGAAGCTTTCTTT. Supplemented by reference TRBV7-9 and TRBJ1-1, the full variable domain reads DTGVSQNPRHKITKRGQNVTFRCDPISEHNRLYWYRQTLGQGPEFLTYFQNEAQLEKSRLLSDRFSAERPKGSFSTLEIQRTEQGDSAMYLCASSRPGITEAFFGQGTRLTVV.

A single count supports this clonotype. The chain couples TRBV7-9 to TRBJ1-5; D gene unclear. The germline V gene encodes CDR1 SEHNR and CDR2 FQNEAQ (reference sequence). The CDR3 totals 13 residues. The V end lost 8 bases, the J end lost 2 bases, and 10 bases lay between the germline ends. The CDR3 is CASGDDGNQPQHF. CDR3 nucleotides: TGTGCCAGCGGCGATGATGGCAATCAGCCCCAGCATTTT.